The 3 T cell receptor beta chains listed next were all sequenced from one sample in a study of blood T cell repertoires in COVID-19. The repertoire was sequenced with immunoSEQ multiplex PCR; TCRdb's copy has only in-frame clones and lacks some. The data hold around 170,000 clones, with around four fifths observed a single time. The sample taken for sequencing was peripheral blood. All receptors derive from a man aged 30 to 45 with active or convalescent COVID-19.

The V gene is TRBV5-1, the J gene TRBJ2-5; 13 bases line up with TRBD2. The CDR3 length is 15 residues. Germline V gene sequence: CDR1 SGHRS, CDR2 YFSETQ. Trimming cost V 3 bases and J 7 bases; bases outside gene matches: 6. This CDR3 is CASSSGTSGEGTQYF. The CDR3 region has the DNA TGCGCCAGCAGCTCGGGGACTAGCGGGGAAGGGACCCAGTACTTC.

The J gene is TRBJ1-1, the V gene TRBV12-3 or TRBV12-4, with 7 nucleotides matching TRBD1. The CDR3 totals 13 residues. Trimming removed 3 bases from V and 11 bases from J; junction bases left unmatched: 9. CDR3 region: CASSFGQGGRAFF. CDR3 DNA: TGTGCCAGCAGTTTTGGGCAGGGGGGAAGGGCTTTCTTT.

The gene calls are TRBV11-3 and TRBJ2-7; 8 bases agree with TRBD1. J was trimmed by 3 bases and V by 3 bases; bases with no gene match: 7. This CDR3 is 15 amino acids long. Germline V gene sequence: CDR1 SGHNT, CDR2 YENEEA. DNA of the CDR3: TGTGCCAGCAGCTTTAGGACAGGGAAAGGCTACGAGCAGTACTTC. Translating gives CASSFRTGKGYEQYF.